The source of this TCR beta chain is a study of Graves' ophthalmopathy and Graves' hyperthyroidism. This clonotype has more than one count but fewer than ten. Isolation of PBMCs was performed using 9.5 to 10 ml of fresh peripheral blood. Amplification of TCR beta CDR3 regions used RNA transcripts. Amplification began with first-round RT-PCR using HTBI primers, then second-round multiplex PCR was performed. TCRdb re-analysed the multiplex PCR reads in MiXCR, keeping a single row per CDR3 protein. The sample holds fewer than 650,000 distinct CDR3 sequences, over 20% seen once. CDR1 is MDHEN and CDR2 is SYDVKM in the germline V gene. The ends lost 5 bases at V and 4 bases at J; junction bases unmatched: 4. This CDR3 has 13 residues.

The chain has TRBV28 and TRBJ2-5, with 7 bases lining up with TRBD1. The TCR originated in a woman in her late teens or twenties with stable Graves' hyperthyroidism. Some clones in this sample may be carry-over from other donors' samples. Sequencing used peripheral blood. In DNA form, the CDR3 reads TGTGCCAGCAGTGCAACAGGGGTAGAGACCCAGTACTTC. Residues: CASSATGVETQYF.